Below, one T cell receptor beta chain is given with its context. Its target is unknown. The sample comes from a study of identical twins. Study-wide findings and caveats: Out-of-frame sharing of TCR alpha in monozygotic twins was underestimated by models. In beta out-of-frame sequences, the excess sharing between twins was weaker.

MiXCR was run by TCRdb on the 5' RACE reads, yielding one entry per CDR3 protein. The sample includes approximately 500,000 distinct CDR3 sequences, 24% of them seen just once. V lost 9 bases and J lost 7; bases outside the gene matches: 10. Germline values: CDR1 SNHLY, CDR2 FYNNEI. The CDR3 runs 14 residues. Another study also made use of these data, one on T cells expressing NK-cell markers. That paper states: Several of the donors also had these clonotypes leading their CD3+CD56-NKG2C+ fraction. Expanded clones of NKG2C+ T cells had an unclear HCMV specificity.

The rearrangement links TRBV2 to TRBJ2-1; TRBD2 matches 9 bases. The sample was CD4+ T cells sorted from blood. The clonotype originates from a woman aged 18-29 years in good health. CDR3: CARQRGASRNEQFF. CDR3 coding DNA: TGTGCCAGACAGCGGGGGGCCTCTAGGAATGAGCAGTTCTTC.